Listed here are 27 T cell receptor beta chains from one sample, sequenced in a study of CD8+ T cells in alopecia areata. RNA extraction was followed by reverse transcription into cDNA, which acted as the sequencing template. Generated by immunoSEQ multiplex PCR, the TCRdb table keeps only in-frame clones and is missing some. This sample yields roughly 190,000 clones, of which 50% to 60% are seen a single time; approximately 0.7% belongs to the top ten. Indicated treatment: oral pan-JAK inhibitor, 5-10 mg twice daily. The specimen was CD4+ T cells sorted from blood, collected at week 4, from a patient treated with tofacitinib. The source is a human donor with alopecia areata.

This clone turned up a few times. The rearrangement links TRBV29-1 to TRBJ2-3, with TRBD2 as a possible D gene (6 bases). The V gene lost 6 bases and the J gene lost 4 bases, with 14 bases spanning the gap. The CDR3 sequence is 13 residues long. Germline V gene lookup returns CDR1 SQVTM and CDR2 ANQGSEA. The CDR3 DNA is TGCAGCGTCCGGGGGTCCTCGGCAGATACGCAGTATTTT. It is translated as CSVRGSSADTQYF.

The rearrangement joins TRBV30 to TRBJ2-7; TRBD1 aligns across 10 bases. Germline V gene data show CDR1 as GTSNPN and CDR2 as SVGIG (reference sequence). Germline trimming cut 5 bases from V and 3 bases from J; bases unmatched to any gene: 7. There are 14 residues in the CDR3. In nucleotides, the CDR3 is TGTGCCTGGGCCTTGGGACAGGGGAACTACGAGCAGTACTTC. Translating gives CAWALGQGNYEQYF.

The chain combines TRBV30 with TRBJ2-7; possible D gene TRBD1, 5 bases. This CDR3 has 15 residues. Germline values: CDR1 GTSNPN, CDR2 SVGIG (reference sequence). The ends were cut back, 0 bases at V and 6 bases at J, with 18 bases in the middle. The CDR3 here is CAWSVGPGRGAEQYF. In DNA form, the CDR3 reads TGTGCCTGGAGTGTAGGCCCAGGGCGTGGGGCCGAGCAGTACTTC.

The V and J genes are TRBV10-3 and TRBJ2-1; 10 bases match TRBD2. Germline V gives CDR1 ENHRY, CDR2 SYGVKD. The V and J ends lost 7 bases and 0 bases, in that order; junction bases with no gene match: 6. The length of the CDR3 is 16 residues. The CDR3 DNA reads TGTGCCATCAAAGAGCGGGAGGGCCTCTCCTACAATGAGCAGTTCTTC. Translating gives CAIKEREGLSYNEQFF.

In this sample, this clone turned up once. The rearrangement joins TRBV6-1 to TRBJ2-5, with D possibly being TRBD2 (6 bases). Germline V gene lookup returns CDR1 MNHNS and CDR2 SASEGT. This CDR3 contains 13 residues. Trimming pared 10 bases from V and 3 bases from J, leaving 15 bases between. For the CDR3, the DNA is TGTGCCACCCGAGTTGGGGGGAAAGAGACCCAGTACTTC. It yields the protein CATRVGGKETQYF.

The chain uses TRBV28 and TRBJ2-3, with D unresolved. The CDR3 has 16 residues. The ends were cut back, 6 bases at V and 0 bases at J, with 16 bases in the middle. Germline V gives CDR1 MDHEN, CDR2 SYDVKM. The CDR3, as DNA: TGTGCCAGCAGCTCCCCACAGATGCTGAGCACAGATACGCAGTATTTT. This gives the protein CASSSPQMLSTDTQYF.

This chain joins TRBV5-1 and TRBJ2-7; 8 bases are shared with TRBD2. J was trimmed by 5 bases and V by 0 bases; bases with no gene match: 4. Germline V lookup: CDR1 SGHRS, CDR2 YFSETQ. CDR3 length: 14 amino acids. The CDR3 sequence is CASSLVPGGNEQYF. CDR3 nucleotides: TGCGCCAGCAGCTTGGTGCCGGGAGGGAACGAGCAGTACTTC.

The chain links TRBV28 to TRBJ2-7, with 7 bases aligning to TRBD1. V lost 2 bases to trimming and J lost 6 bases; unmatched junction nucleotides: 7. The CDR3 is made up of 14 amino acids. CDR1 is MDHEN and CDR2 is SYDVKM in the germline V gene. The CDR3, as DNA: TGTGCCAGCAGTTTAAGGTCAGGGGGTAGCGAGCAGTACTTC. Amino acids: CASSLRSGGSEQYF.

CDR3 in DNA: TGTGCCAGTAGTATAACTGCAAACTCCTACAATGAGCAGTTCTTC. Amino acids: CASSITANSYNEQFF. V gene TRBV19 combines with J gene TRBJ2-1; D call uncertain. V was clipped by 2 bases and J by 0 bases, with 8 bases between them. CDR1 is LNHDA and CDR2 is SQIVND in the germline V gene (reference sequence). This CDR3 contains 15 residues.

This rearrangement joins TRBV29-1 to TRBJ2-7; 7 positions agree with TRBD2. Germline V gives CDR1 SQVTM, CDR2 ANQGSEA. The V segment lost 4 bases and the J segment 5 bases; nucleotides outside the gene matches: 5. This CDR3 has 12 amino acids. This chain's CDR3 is CSVGGSVNEQYF. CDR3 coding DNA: TGCAGCGTTGGCGGGAGTGTAAACGAGCAGTACTTC.

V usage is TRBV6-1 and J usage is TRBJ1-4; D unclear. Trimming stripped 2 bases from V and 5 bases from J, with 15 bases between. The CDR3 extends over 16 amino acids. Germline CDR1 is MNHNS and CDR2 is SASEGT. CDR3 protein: CASSEWAGSGNEKLFF. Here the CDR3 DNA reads TGTGCCAGCAGTGAATGGGCCGGGAGTGGAAATGAAAAACTGTTTTTT.

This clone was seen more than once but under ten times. The CDR3 DNA is TGTGCCAGCTCACTAAGGACTAGCGGGAGTCGTGTGTACGAGCAGTACTTC. Translated, it gives CASSLRTSGSRVYEQYF. This sequence joins TRBV18 and TRBJ2-7; 13 positions agree with TRBD2. The junction had 10 bases not matched to a gene; V was cut back by 4 bases and J by 4 bases. Germline CDR1 and CDR2: KGHSH and LQKENI. The CDR3 has 17 residues.

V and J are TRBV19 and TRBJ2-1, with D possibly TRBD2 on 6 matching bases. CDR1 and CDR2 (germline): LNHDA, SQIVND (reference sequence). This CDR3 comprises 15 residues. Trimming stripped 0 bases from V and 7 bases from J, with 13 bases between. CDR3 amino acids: CASSIERRASNEQFF. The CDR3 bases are TGTGCCAGTAGTATAGAACGGAGGGCCTCGAATGAGCAGTTCTTC.

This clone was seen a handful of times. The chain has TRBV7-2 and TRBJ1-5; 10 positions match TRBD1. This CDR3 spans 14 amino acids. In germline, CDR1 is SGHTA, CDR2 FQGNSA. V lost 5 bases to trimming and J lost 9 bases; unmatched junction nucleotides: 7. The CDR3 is CASSGTGDPRPQHF. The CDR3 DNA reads TGTGCCAGCAGCGGGACAGGGGATCCGAGGCCCCAGCATTTT. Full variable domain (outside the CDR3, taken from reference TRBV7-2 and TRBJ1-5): GAGVSQSPSNKVTEKGKDVELRCDPISGHTALYWYRQSLGQGLEFLIYFQGNSAPDKSGLPSDRFSAERTGGSVSTLTIQRTQQEDSAVYLCASSGTGDPRPQHFGDGTRLSIL.

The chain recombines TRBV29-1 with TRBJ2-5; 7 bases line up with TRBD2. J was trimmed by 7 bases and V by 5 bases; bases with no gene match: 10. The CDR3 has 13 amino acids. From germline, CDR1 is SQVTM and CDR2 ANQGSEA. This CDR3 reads CSVPLSGQATQYF. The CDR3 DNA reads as TGCAGCGTTCCTCTTAGCGGGCAGGCGACCCAGTACTTC.

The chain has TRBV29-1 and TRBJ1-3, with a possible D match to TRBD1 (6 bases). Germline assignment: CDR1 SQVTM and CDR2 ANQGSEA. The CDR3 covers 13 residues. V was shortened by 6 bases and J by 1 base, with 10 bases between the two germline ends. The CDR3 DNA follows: TGCAGCGTGGGGGCAGAATCTGGAAACACCATATATTTT. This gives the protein CSVGAESGNTIYF.

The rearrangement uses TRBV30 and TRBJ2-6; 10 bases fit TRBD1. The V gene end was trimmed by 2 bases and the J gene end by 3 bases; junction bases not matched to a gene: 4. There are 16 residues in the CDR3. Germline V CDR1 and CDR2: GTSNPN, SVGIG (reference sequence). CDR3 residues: CAWSLTGGGGANVLTF. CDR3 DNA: TGTGCCTGGAGTTTGACAGGGGGCGGTGGGGCCAACGTCCTGACTTTC. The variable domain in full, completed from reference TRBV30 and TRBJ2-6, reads SQTIHQWPATLVQPVGSPLSLECTVEGTSNPNLYWYRQAAGRGLQLLFYSVGIGQISSEVPQNLSASRPQDRQFILSSKKLLLSDSGFYLCAWSLTGGGGANVLTFGAGSRLTVL.

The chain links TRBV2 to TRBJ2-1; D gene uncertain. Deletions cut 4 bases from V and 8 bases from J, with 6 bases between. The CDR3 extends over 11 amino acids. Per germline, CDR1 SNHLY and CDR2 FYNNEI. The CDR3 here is CASSGRYEQFF. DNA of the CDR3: TGTGCCAGCAGTGGAAGATATGAGCAGTTCTTC.

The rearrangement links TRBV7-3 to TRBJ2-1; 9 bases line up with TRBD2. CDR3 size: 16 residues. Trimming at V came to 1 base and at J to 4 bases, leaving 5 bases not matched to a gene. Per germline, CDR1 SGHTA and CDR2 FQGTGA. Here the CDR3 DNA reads TGTGCCAGCAGCTTAAGTGGGACTAGCAGTTACAATGAGCAGTTCTTC. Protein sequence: CASSLSGTSSYNEQFF.

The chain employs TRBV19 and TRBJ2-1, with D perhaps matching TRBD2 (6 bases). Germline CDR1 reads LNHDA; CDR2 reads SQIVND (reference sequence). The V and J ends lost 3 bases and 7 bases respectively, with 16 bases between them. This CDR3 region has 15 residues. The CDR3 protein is CASSIGRGPGNEQFF. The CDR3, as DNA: TGTGCCAGTAGTATCGGGCGGGGACCCGGGAATGAGCAGTTCTTC. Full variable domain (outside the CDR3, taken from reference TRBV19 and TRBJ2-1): DGGITQSPKYLFRKEGQNVTLSCEQNLNHDAMYWYRQDPGQGLRLIYYSQIVNDFQKGDIAEGYSVSREKKESFPLTVTSAQKNPTAFYLCASSIGRGPGNEQFFGPGTRLTVL.

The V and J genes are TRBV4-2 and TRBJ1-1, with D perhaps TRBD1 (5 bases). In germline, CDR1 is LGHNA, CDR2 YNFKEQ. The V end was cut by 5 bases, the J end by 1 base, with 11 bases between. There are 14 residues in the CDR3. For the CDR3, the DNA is TGTGCCAGCAGCACGGGGGGAGGGAACACTGAAGCTTTCTTT. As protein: CASSTGGGNTEAFF.

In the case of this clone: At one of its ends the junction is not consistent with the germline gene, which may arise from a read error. The CDR3 region has the DNA TGCAGCGTAATAAAGACGGAGACCCAGCACTTC. Its protein product is CSVIKTETQHF. The rearrangement joins TRBV29-1 to TRBJ2-5; D unresolved. Germline values: CDR1 SQVTM, CDR2 ANQGSEA. The CDR3 loop spans 11 amino acids.

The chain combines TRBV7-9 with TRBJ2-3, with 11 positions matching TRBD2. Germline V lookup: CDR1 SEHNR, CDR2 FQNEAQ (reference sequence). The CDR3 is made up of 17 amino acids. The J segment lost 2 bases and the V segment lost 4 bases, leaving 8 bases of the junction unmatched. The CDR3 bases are TGTGCCAGCAGCTCCACAGGGACTAGCGGAAACACAGATACGCAGTATTTT. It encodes CASSSTGTSGNTDTQYF. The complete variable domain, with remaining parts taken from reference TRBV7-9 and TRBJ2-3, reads DTGVSQNPRHKITKRGQNVTFRCDPISEHNRLYWYRQTLGQGPEFLTYFQNEAQLEKSRLLSDRFSAERPKGSFSTLEIQRTEQGDSAMYLCASSSTGTSGNTDTQYFGPGTRLTVL.

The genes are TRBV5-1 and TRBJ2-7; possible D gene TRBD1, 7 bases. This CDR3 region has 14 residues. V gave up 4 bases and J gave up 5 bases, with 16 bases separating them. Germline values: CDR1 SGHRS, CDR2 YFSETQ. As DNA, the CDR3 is TGCGCCAGCAGCGCAGGAGGGACAGCCAACGAGCAGTACTTC. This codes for CASSAGGTANEQYF.

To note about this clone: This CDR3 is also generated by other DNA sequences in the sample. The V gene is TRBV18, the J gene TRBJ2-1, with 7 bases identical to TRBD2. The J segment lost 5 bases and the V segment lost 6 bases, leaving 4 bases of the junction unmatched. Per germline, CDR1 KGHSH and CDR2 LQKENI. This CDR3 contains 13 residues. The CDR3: CASSPGLDNEQFF. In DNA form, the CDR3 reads TGTGCCAGCTCGCCCGGACTAGACAATGAGCAGTTCTTC.

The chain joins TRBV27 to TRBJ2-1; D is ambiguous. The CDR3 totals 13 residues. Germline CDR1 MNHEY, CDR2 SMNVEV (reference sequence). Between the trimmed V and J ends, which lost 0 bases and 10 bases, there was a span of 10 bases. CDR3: CASSLSGYGEQFF. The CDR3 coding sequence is TGTGCCAGCAGTTTATCGGGGTACGGCGAGCAGTTCTTC.

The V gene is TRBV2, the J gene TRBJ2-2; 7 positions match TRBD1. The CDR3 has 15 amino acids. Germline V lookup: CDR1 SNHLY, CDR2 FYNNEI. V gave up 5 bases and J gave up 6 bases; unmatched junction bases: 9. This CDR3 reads CASSTGTVPAGELFF. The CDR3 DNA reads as TGTGCCAGCAGTACTGGGACAGTACCGGCCGGGGAGCTGTTTTTT. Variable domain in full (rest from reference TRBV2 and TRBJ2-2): EPEVTQTPSHQVTQMGQEVILRCVPISNHLYFYWYRQILGQKVEFLVSFYNNEISEKSEIFDDQFSVERPDGSNFTLKIRSTKLEDSAMYFCASSTGTVPAGELFFGEGSRLTVL.